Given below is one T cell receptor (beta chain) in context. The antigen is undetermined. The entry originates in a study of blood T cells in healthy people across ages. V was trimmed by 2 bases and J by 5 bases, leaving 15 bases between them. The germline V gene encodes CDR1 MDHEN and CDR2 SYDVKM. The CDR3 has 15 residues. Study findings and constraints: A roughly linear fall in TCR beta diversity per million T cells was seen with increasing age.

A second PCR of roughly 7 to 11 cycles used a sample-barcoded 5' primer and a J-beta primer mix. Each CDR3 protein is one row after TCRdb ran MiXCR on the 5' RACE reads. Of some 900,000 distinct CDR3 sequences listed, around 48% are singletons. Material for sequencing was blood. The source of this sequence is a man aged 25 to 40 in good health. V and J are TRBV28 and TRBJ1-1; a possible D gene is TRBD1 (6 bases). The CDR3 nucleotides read TGTGCCAGCAGTTTAAGAGTACAGGGAAAGACTGAAGCTTTCTTT. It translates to CASSLRVQGKTEAFF.